The T cell receptor (beta chain) under discussion was sequenced for a study of cytotoxic CD8 clonotypes in ibrutinib-treated CLL. Study-level information: For this cohort, patients were about a dozen relapsed/refractory and around 16 treatment-naive, while some 17 were IGHV unmutated. Whole-study results and caveats: Before falling back toward baseline at progression, clonality had risen at the time of ibrutinib response.

Libraries were prepared by immunoSEQ multiplex PCR; TCRdb keeps only in-frame clonotypes and omits some of them. The top ten clones hold 26% of a sample with roughly 20,000 clones, roughly 72% of them seen once. In regard to this clone: What it binds is not known.

The germline V gene encodes CDR1 SGHRS and CDR2 YFSETQ. Trimming removed 4 bases at V and 0 bases at J, with 5 bases between. This CDR3 has 13 residues. This specimen was PBMCs, taken before ibrutinib treatment. The source of this sequence is a human donor with chronic lymphocytic leukemia. The chain carries TRBV5-1 and TRBJ1-5, with D unclear. The CDR3 loop is CASSPYSNQPQHF. DNA for the CDR3: TGCGCCAGCAGCCCTTATAGCAATCAGCCCCAGCATTTT.